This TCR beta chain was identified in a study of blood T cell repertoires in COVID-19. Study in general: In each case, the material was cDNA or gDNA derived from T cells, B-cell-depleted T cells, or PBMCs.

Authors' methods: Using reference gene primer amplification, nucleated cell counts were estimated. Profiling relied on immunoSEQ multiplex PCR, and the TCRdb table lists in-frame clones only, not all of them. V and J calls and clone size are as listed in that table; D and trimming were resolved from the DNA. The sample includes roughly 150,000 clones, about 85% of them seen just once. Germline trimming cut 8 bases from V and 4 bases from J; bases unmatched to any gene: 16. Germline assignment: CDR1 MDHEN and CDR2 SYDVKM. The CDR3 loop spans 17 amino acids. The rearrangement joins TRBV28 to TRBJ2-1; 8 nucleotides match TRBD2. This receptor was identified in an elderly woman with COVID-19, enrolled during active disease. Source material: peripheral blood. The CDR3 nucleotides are TGTGCCAGCCGGATGGCTGAAGGACTAGCAATATACAATGAGCAGTTCTTC. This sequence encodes CASRMAEGLAIYNEQFF.